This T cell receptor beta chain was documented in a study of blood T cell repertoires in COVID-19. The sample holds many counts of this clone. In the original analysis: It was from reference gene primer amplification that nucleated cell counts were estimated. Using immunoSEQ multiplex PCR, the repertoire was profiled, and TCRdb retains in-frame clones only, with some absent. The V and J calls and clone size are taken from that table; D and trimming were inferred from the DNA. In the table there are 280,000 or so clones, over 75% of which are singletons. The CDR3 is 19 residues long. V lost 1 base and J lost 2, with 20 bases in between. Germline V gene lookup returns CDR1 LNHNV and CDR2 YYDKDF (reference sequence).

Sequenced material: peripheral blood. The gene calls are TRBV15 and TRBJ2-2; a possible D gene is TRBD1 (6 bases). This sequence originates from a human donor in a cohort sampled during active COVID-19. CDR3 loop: CATSRVVGTSRPNTGELFF. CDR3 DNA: TGTGCCACCAGCAGAGTTGTGGGGACATCAAGACCTAACACCGGGGAGCTGTTTTTT. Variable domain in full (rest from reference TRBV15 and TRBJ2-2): DAMVIQNPRYQVTQFGKPVTLSCSQTLNHNVMYWYQQKSSQAPKLLFHYYDKDFNNEADTPDNFQSRRPNTSFCFLDIRSPGLGDTAMYLCATSRVVGTSRPNTGELFFGEGSRLTVL.